The T cell receptor beta chain described here comes from a study of T cells in Graves' hyperthyroidism and ophthalmopathy. Points from the study as a whole: Ophthalmopathy was told apart from stable hyperthyroidism by a 13 V-J model.

TCR beta CDR3 regions were amplified from RNA transcripts. The TCR CDR3 first-round RT-PCR relied on the HTBI primer set. TCRdb recomputed calls from the multiplex PCR reads with MiXCR, one row per CDR3 protein. Of about 360,000 distinct CDR3 sequences listed, around a quarter are singletons. With regard to this clonotype: No antigen is known for it.

This CDR3 region has 14 residues. J lost 4 bases, V lost 4 bases, and 0 bases had no gene match. Germline lookup yields CDR1 KGHDR and CDR2 SFDVKD. For the diagnoses, clinical symptoms, serum thyroxine and TRAb, thyroid ultrasound and orbital computed tomography were used. The PBMCs had their origin in approximately 10 ml of fresh peripheral blood. The sequenced sample was blood. The receptor was derived from a man in his fifties with Graves' hyperthyroidism. The J gene is TRBJ2-5, the V gene TRBV24-1; 12 nucleotides agree with TRBD2. The CDR3 sequence is CATSETSGRETQYF. DNA of the CDR3: TGTGCCACCAGTGAGACTAGCGGGAGAGAGACCCAGTACTTC.